This section outlines one T cell receptor beta chain sequence together with its context. Antigen specificity is unknown. TCRdb keeps only in-frame clones here, not all; method: immunoSEQ multiplex PCR. Of approximately 20,000 clones listed, approximately 81% are singletons. This sample stems from a study of T cells in localized non-small cell lung cancer. From germline, CDR1 is MDHEN and CDR2 SYDVKM. CDR3 length equals 17 residues. V was pared by 6 bases and J by 0 bases, with 8 bases of the junction left unmatched. General study findings and limits: Across samples, adjacent lung featured a median roughly 60 of the top 100 tumor clones. Owing to sequencing of a solitary tumor region, heterogeneity cannot be discounted. Uninvolved adjacent lung showed the highest T cell clonality, exceeding tumor.

The sequence was collected from a woman aged 35 to 70 with stage II squamous cell lung carcinoma. This material consisted of PBMCs, taken before any cancer treatment. The V gene is TRBV28, the J gene TRBJ2-6; 7 nucleotides line up with TRBD1. CDR3 nucleotides: TGTGCCAGCAGCTCCAGACAGGGCGGCTCTGGGGCCAACGTCCTGACTTTC. It encodes CASSSRQGGSGANVLTF. Based on the CDR3 plus reference TRBV28 and TRBJ2-6, the full variable domain is DVKVTQSSRYLVKRTGEKVFLECVQDMDHENMFWYRQDPGLGLRLIYFSYDVKMKEKGDIPEGYSVSREKKERFSLILESASTNQTSMYLCASSSRQGGSGANVLTFGAGSRLTVL.